The 21 T cell receptor beta chains reported below all come from one sample, sequenced in a study of cytomegalovirus exposure and HLA in healthy donors. The primer mix had 60 Vbeta and 13 Jbeta primers. TCRdb keeps only in-frame clones here, not all; method: immunoSEQ multiplex PCR. The repertoire includes 90,000 to 150,000 clones, over 75% of them detected once, and around 1.6% sits in the top ten. Sequencing input: PBMCs. The receptor set was obtained from a woman younger than 35 in good health and CMV-seronegative.

The rearrangement uses TRBV29-1 and TRBJ1-2; D not certain. The CDR3 covers 11 residues. V lost 3 bases, J lost 5 bases, and 7 bases lay in between. Germline values: CDR1 SQVTM, CDR2 ANQGSEA. The CDR3 is CSVEAVYGYTF. In DNA form, the CDR3 reads TGCAGCGTTGAGGCAGTTTATGGCTACACCTTC.

This rearrangement joins TRBV30 to TRBJ1-2; D uncertain. Trimming removed 0 bases at V and 3 bases at J, with 8 bases between. The germline gives CDR1 GTSNPN, CDR2 SVGIG (reference sequence). The CDR3 loop spans 13 amino acids. The chain's CDR3 is CAWSVGLDYGYTF. CDR3 sequence (DNA): TGTGCCTGGAGTGTAGGACTAGACTATGGCTACACCTTC.

The chain carries TRBV4-1 and TRBJ1-2, with 9 bases fitting TRBD1. The ends lost 1 base at V and 5 bases at J; junction bases unmatched: 5. The CDR3 length is 15 residues. Per the germline V gene, CDR1 is MGHRA and CDR2 is YSYEKL. The CDR3 region has the DNA TGCGCCAGCAGCCAAGCGGGACAGGGCTTATATGGCTACACCTTC. Residues: CASSQAGQGLYGYTF.

The chain joins TRBV7-2 to TRBJ1-2, with 11 positions matching TRBD1. The CDR3 is 17 amino acids. V dropped 5 bases and J dropped 4; count of bases not matched to a gene: 12. Germline CDR1 reads SGHTA; CDR2 reads FQGNSA. CDR3 nucleotide sequence: TGTGCCAGCAGCCTCAGGGGGACAGGGGGGATTCTCTATGGCTACACCTTC. Protein: CASSLRGTGGILYGYTF.

The gene calls are TRBV5-1 and TRBJ2-7; TRBD1 aligns across 9 bases. The junction had 11 bases not matched to a gene; V was cut back by 7 bases and J by 6 bases. Germline V CDR1 and CDR2: SGHRS, YFSETQ. This CDR3 contains 14 residues. The DNA of the CDR3 is TGCGCCAGCTGCCTTCGGGACAGGGTCGGCGAGCAGTACTTC. Translated, it gives CASCLRDRVGEQYF.

The gene calls are TRBV4-1 and TRBJ1-1; 7 bases are shared with TRBD1. Germline CDR1 MGHRA, CDR2 YSYEKL. The CDR3 totals 17 residues. V lost 1 base to trimming and J lost 1 base; unmatched junction nucleotides: 9. The CDR3: CASSQGARQGRNTEAFF. The CDR3 region has the DNA TGCGCCAGCAGCCAAGGTGCCCGACAGGGAAGGAACACTGAAGCTTTCTTT.

This clone turned up a few times. V and J are TRBV11-3 and TRBJ1-6; D is unclear. The CDR3 extends over 14 amino acids. Germline values: CDR1 SGHNT, CDR2 YENEEA. V gave up 0 bases and J gave up 9 bases, with 9 bases separating them. CDR3 residues: CASSLDSGGSPLHF. As DNA, the CDR3 is TGTGCCAGCAGCTTAGATTCGGGAGGTTCACCCCTCCACTTT.

This chain joins TRBV21-1 and TRBJ2-7; TRBD2 is taken as the D call from the table, unchecked against the DNA. TRBV21-1 corresponds to a pseudogene. The CDR3 length is 16 residues. The CDR3 nucleotides are TGTGCCAGCAGCAGTAGCGGGAGGGCCGAAAGTTACGAGCAGTACTTC. Protein sequence: CASSSSGRAESYEQYF.

The chain couples TRBV10-3 to TRBJ2-7; 9 bases line up with TRBD2. Losses at the gene ends were 3 bases for V and 6 bases for J; bases not matched to a gene: 9. Germline CDR1 is ENHRY and CDR2 is SYGVKD. This CDR3 comprises 15 residues. CDR3 nucleotide sequence: TGTGCCATCAGTGACCGATCTAGCGGGACGGGCGAGCAGTACTTC. This codes for CAISDRSSGTGEQYF.

The chain links TRBV30 to TRBJ1-5, with D tentatively TRBD1 (5 bases). Germline V CDR1 and CDR2: GTSNPN, SVGIG (reference sequence). Trimming pared 2 bases from V and 6 bases from J, leaving 11 bases between. This CDR3 has 13 amino acids. CDR3 protein: CAWSTQEGQPQHF. The CDR3 nucleotides read TGTGCCTGGAGTACACAGGAGGGTCAGCCCCAGCATTTT.

This sequence joins TRBV6-1 and TRBJ2-3; the match to TRBD1 covers 8 bases. CDR3 length: 15 amino acids. The V gene end was trimmed by 2 bases and the J gene end by 7 bases; junction bases not matched to a gene: 8. Germline CDR1 MNHNS, CDR2 SASEGT. The CDR3 loop reads CASSEWDRIEYTQYF. The CDR3 bases are TGTGCCAGCAGTGAATGGGACAGGATAGAATATACGCAGTATTTT.

The chain carries TRBV29-1 and TRBJ1-2; D might be TRBD1 (5 bases). From germline, CDR1 is SQVTM and CDR2 ANQGSEA. There are 15 residues in the CDR3. Deletions cut 4 bases from V and 4 bases from J, with 19 bases between. The DNA of the CDR3 is TGCAGCGTTGGAAGGCAGGCCGGGGGAGGCTATGGCTACACCTTC. Translated: CSVGRQAGGGYGYTF.

The chain has TRBV11-2 and TRBJ2-2; the D is unclear. Germline V gene lookup returns CDR1 SGHAT and CDR2 FQNNGV. The CDR3 runs 14 residues. V gave up 2 bases and J gave up 6 bases, with 10 bases separating them. The CDR3 region is CASSLKGRPGELFF. The CDR3 region has the DNA TGTGCCAGCAGCTTAAAAGGCAGGCCCGGGGAGCTGTTTTTT. Full variable domain (missing parts from reference TRBV11-2 and TRBJ2-2): EAGVAQSPRYKIIEKRQSVAFWCNPISGHATLYWYQQILGQGPKLLIQFQNNGVVDDSQLPKDRFSAERLKGVDSTLKIQPAKLEDSAVYLCASSLKGRPGELFFGEGSRLTVL.

This chain links TRBV6-5 with TRBJ2-7; the D gene is possibly TRBD1 (6 bases). Trimming removed 0 bases at V and 2 bases at J, with 8 bases between. The germline CDR1 and CDR2 sequences are MNHEY and SVGAGI. This CDR3 is built from 14 residues. The CDR3 loop reads CASSYSTGPYEQYF. As DNA, the CDR3 is TGTGCCAGCAGTTACTCGACAGGTCCCTACGAGCAGTACTTC.

The V and J genes are TRBV10-2 and TRBJ1-4; D unresolved. Germline V lookup: CDR1 WSHSY, CDR2 SAAADI. V lost 4 bases to trimming and J lost 9 bases, with 6 bases between them. This CDR3 has 11 amino acids. CDR3 coding DNA: TGCGCCAGCAGTGTACAGCAAAAACTGTTTTTT. Amino acid sequence: CASSVQQKLFF.

The J gene is TRBJ1-2, the V gene TRBV18; 10 nucleotides line up with TRBD1. V lost 2 bases and J lost 5; bases outside the gene matches: 8. Germline CDR1 KGHSH, CDR2 LQKENI. The CDR3 sequence is 16 residues long. The CDR3: CASSPLSDRGTYGYTF. CDR3 sequence (DNA): TGTGCCAGCTCACCATTATCGGACAGGGGGACATATGGCTACACCTTC.

Comments on this clone: The final CDR3 position lacks the conserved phenylalanine or tryptophan, pointing to a likely read error. The limits of the CDR3 on the DNA are not certain, so only TCRdb's listed CDR3 is given. The rearrangement links TRBV5-6 to TRBJ1-2; the table calls TRBD1, which could not be checked here. A total of 15 residues make up the CDR3, ends included. CDR1 is SGHDT and CDR2 is YYEEEE in the germline V gene. The CDR3 protein is CASSSGEDRGKPLVT.

The chain carries TRBV5-6 and TRBJ1-1; D may be TRBD1 (5 bases). This CDR3 spans 14 amino acids. Trimming stripped 1 base from V and 6 bases from J, with 13 bases between. Germline assignment: CDR1 SGHDT and CDR2 YYEEEE. DNA for the CDR3: TGTGCCAGCAGCTTGATGGCAGGGTGGCCTGAAGCTTTCTTT. It is translated as CASSLMAGWPEAFF.

V is TRBV7-2 and J is TRBJ1-5; 7 positions match TRBD1. The CDR3 sequence is 15 residues long. Germline V gene sequence: CDR1 SGHTA, CDR2 FQGNSA. The junction had 10 bases not matched to a gene; V was cut back by 5 bases and J by 6 bases. The CDR3 protein is CASSIGQEPRQPQHF. CDR3 coding DNA: TGTGCCAGCAGCATCGGACAGGAACCTCGTCAGCCCCAGCATTTT.

The chain employs TRBV2 and TRBJ2-1; a possible D gene is TRBD2 (7 bases). Germline CDR1 SNHLY, CDR2 FYNNEI. V was shortened by 11 bases and J by 4 bases, with 12 bases between the two germline ends. The CDR3 totals 12 residues. CDR3 nucleotides: TGTGCCCGGGGAGGGGGGTACAATGAGCAGTTCTTC. Its translation: CARGGGYNEQFF.

Remarks on this clone: Since the CDR3 does not end with the conserved phenylalanine or tryptophan, this likely comes from a read error. The rearrangement joins TRBV4-2 to TRBJ1-2, with 7 bases that match TRBD1. There are 15 residues in the CDR3. V lost 2 bases and J lost 4; bases outside the gene matches: 7. Per the germline V gene, CDR1 is LGHNA and CDR2 is YNFKEQ. CDR3 residues: CASSQIEGTAYGYTS. The DNA of the CDR3 is TGTGCCAGCAGCCAAATTGAAGGGACAGCCTATGGCTACACCTCC.